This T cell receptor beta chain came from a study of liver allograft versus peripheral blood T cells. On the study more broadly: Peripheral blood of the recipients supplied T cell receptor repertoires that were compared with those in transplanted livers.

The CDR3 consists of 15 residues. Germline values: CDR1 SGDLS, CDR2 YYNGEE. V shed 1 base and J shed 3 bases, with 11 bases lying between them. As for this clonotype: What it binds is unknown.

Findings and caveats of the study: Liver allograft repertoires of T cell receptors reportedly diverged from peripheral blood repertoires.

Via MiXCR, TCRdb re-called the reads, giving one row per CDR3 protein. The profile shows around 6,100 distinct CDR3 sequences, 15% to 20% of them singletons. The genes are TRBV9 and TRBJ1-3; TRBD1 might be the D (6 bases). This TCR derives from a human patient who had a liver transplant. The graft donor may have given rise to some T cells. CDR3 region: CASSVQGRGGNTIYF. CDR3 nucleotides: TGTGCCAGCAGCGTACAGGGGAGAGGTGGAAACACCATATATTTT.